This T cell receptor (beta chain) was captured in a study of CD8+CD57+ T cells in acquired aplastic anemia. The wider study: Mean yield of DNA from sorted CD4+ and CD8+ cells was roughly 3.4 ug.

Patients who underwent sequencing had shown CD8+CD57+ cell expansion by flow cytometry. Among the patients, all had severe acquired aplastic anemia. All patients were therapy-naive when blood was sampled. The CDR3 loop spans 15 amino acids. CDR1 and CDR2 (germline): LNHNV, YYDKDF (reference sequence). The trim removed 6 bases at V and 3 bases at J, leaving 7 bases unmatched. TCR beta VDJ and CDR3 profiles were obtained from a genomic DNA template. TCRdb used MiXCR to reprocess the reads, holding one entry per CDR3 protein. Of 200,000 to 300,000 distinct CDR3 sequences in the sample, 40% to 50% were seen once.

The chain uses TRBV15 and TRBJ2-5; the match to TRBD2 covers 10 bases. The TCR was taken from a human donor with aplastic anemia. What was sequenced was sorted CD4+, CD8+, or CD8+CD57+ T cells (not recorded which) from PBMCs. This CDR3 is CATSDFGTSEETQYF. The CDR3 bases are TGTGCCACCAGTGATTTTGGGACTAGCGAAGAGACCCAGTACTTC.